One and the same sample provided the 12 T cell receptor beta chains below, sequenced in a study of T cell responses to AZD1222 COVID-19 vaccine. Clones were sequenced by immunoSEQ multiplex PCR, and TCRdb holds only the in-frame ones, with some missing. The sample consists of 100,000 to 150,000 clones, 80% to 90% of them appearing once. The sequenced sample was peripheral blood, obtained on day 0 of AZD1222 vaccination. Receptor source: an adult in good health.

V usage is TRBV27 and J usage is TRBJ1-5; TRBD1 agrees at 11 bases. The CDR3 has 16 residues. Germline trimming cut 4 bases from V and 6 bases from J; bases unmatched to any gene: 8. Germline V CDR1 and CDR2: MNHEY, SMNVEV (reference sequence). Here the CDR3 DNA reads TGTGCCAGCAGTTCGATCCGGGACAGGGGGGGTCAGCCCCAGCATTTT. The encoded protein is CASSSIRDRGGQPQHF.

The V gene is TRBV11-2, the J gene TRBJ1-1; TRBD1 aligns across 7 bases. Trimming at V came to 5 bases and at J to 0 bases, leaving 6 bases not matched to a gene. Germline V gene data show CDR1 as SGHAT and CDR2 as FQNNGV. The CDR3 is made up of 15 amino acids. CDR3 sequence reads: CASSTPGQLNTEAFF. CDR3 sequence (DNA): TGTGCCAGCAGCACTCCGGGACAGTTGAACACTGAAGCTTTCTTT.

The V call is TRBV4-1, the J call TRBJ1-6, with TRBD1 as a possible D gene (5 bases). This CDR3 region has 15 residues. CDR1 and CDR2 (germline): MGHRA, YSYEKL. V was clipped by 3 bases and J by 7 bases, with 13 bases between them. CDR3 amino acids: CASSHPRGTNSPLHF. The CDR3 nucleotides are TGCGCCAGCAGCCATCCCCGCGGGACCAATTCACCCCTCCACTTT.

J is TRBJ1-3 and V is TRBV7-2, with 7 bases lining up with TRBD1. After removal of 5 bases from V and 3 bases from J, the junction contained 7 bases not matched to a gene. The CDR3 is made up of 15 amino acids. Germline values: CDR1 SGHTA, CDR2 FQGNSA. CDR3 protein: CASSPTGFDGNTIYF. The CDR3 nucleotides read TGTGCCAGCAGCCCGACAGGGTTCGATGGAAACACCATATATTTT. Using reference TRBV7-2 and TRBJ1-3 for the parts outside the CDR3, the full variable domain is GAGVSQSPSNKVTEKGKDVELRCDPISGHTALYWYRQSLGQGLEFLIYFQGNSAPDKSGLPSDRFSAERTGGSVSTLTIQRTQQEDSAVYLCASSPTGFDGNTIYFGEGSWLTVV.

The chain links TRBV2 to TRBJ1-2; D uncertain. This CDR3 comprises 14 residues. Trimming pared 8 bases from V and 4 bases from J, leaving 17 bases between. Germline CDR1 reads SNHLY; CDR2 reads FYNNEI. Here the CDR3 DNA reads TGTGCCAGCTTCGGACGGGAGGTACTCTATGGCTACACCTTC. This codes for CASFGREVLYGYTF.

The V call is TRBV3-1 (or the pseudogene TRBV3-2), the J call TRBJ1-1, with a possible D match to TRBD1 (6 bases). The CDR3 spans 14 residues. Germline V gives CDR1 LGHDT, CDR2 YNNKEL (reference sequence). V was trimmed by 6 bases and J by 3 bases, leaving 14 bases between them. The CDR3 region has the DNA TGTGCCAGCAGTCAACAGGGAGTGGACACTGAAGCTTTCTTT. Its translation: CASSQQGVDTEAFF.

The V call is TRBV27, the J call TRBJ2-1; D gene ambiguous. Trimming took 6 bases from V and 8 from J, leaving 8 bases between them. The length of the CDR3 is 11 residues. CDR1 is MNHEY and CDR2 is SMNVEV in the germline V gene (reference sequence). CDR3 DNA sequence: TGTGCCAGCAGCCCGGGCTATGAGCAGTTCTTC. Its protein is CASSPGYEQFF.

The chain is built from TRBV4-2 and TRBJ2-3; 16 bases align to TRBD2. The CDR3 extends over 17 amino acids. V shed 9 bases and J 5 bases; nucleotides not matched to a gene: 11. Germline assignment: CDR1 LGHNA and CDR2 YNFKEQ. The CDR3 region is CASTGTSGRAVGDTQYF. In nucleotides, the CDR3 is TGTGCCAGTACCGGGACTAGCGGGAGGGCCGTTGGAGATACGCAGTATTTT.

The chain uses TRBV5-5 and TRBJ1-1, with a tentative D call TRBD1 (6 bases). Trimming removed 2 bases at V and 3 bases at J, with 11 bases between. The germline gives CDR1 SGHKS, CDR2 YYEKEE (reference sequence). CDR3 size: 14 residues. CDR3 amino acids: CASSFAPGDTEAFF. CDR3 DNA: TGTGCCAGCAGCTTCGCCCCAGGGGACACTGAAGCTTTCTTT.

In its sample, this clone was seen a few times. The genes are TRBV9 and TRBJ1-3; D is undetermined. V gave up 0 bases and J gave up 3 bases, with 1 base separating them. Per germline, CDR1 SGDLS and CDR2 YYNGEE. The CDR3 runs 12 residues. The CDR3 reads CASSVDGNTIYF. Written as DNA, the CDR3 is TGTGCCAGCAGCGTAGATGGAAACACCATATATTTT.

Written as DNA, the CDR3 is TGTGCCAGCACCCCCTTGGGGGCCAACGTCCTGACTTTC. Translation gives CASTPLGANVLTF. This sequence joins TRBV5-5 and TRBJ2-6; D remains unclear. V lost 6 bases and J lost 4, with 8 bases in between. CDR3 length equals 13 residues. The germline V gene encodes CDR1 SGHKS and CDR2 YYEKEE (reference sequence).

The chain is built from TRBV5-1 and TRBJ2-5; no reliable D call. V was pared by 6 bases and J by 1 base, with 13 bases between. This CDR3 is 14 amino acids long. The germline V gene encodes CDR1 SGHRS and CDR2 YFSETQ. The CDR3 nucleotides read TGCGCCAGCAAGGGTCAAGCGTCCCAAGAGACCCAGTACTTC. Protein sequence: CASKGQASQETQYF.